This passage covers 2 T cell receptor beta chains from one sample sequenced in a study of shared clonotypes between healthy human individuals. The assay was immunoSEQ multiplex PCR, and TCRdb's table has in-frame clones only and misses some. The profile shows around 2.3 million clones, approximately 96% of them singletons. Source material: naive CD4+ T cells sorted from blood. Subset meaning: CD45RA+ positively selected. These receptors originate from a man aged 18 to 35 in good health.

The rearrangement joins TRBV28 to TRBJ2-7; D not resolved. The V gene's germline CDR1 is MDHEN and CDR2 SYDVKM. The V gene lost 7 bases and the J gene lost 3 bases, with 10 bases spanning the gap. This CDR3 contains 12 residues. CDR3 in amino acids: CASTAGRYEQYF. The CDR3 nucleotides read TGTGCCAGCACCGCCGGGCGCTACGAGCAGTACTTC.

This chain connects TRBV6-5 to TRBJ2-7; 8 bases align to TRBD2. The CDR3 has 14 amino acids. Looked up from germline, CDR1 is MNHEY and CDR2 is SVGAGI. J gave up 2 bases and V 6 bases, and 6 bases lay outside the gene matches. This CDR3 is CASRKTSGTYEQYF. In DNA, the CDR3 is TGTGCCAGCAGGAAAACTAGCGGCACCTACGAGCAGTACTTC.